This T cell receptor beta chain was observed in a study of T cell responses to AZD1222 COVID-19 vaccine (dated by TCRdb to the early 2020s). Concerning the study at large: AZD1222 recipients whose second dose came at about 4 weeks and those whose second dose came at about 12 weeks were combined into one group, since spike-specific TCR depth and breadth did not differ between the two schedules. A total of 233 trial participants underwent TCR sequencing, of whom around 200 received two doses of AZD1222 and about 25 received two doses of the MenACWY control vaccine. Trial participants were enrolled by age into subgroups of 18-55, 56-69 and 70-plus years, and approximately 150, 30 and 60 TCR-sequenced participants, respectively, were included in these subgroups. What the study reported, not specific to this receptor: Spike-specific TCR breadth and depth rose significantly after two AZD1222 doses compared with day 0 and with MenACWY recipients. The vaccine-associated CD4 TCRs covered the entire spike protein, and the dominant responses fell in regions 160-218 and 743-854. Most participants were white British and females outnumbered males, and the authors suggested that clonal diversity may have been underestimated. In the small 56-69-year group, the increase in depth fell short of significance, most likely because of low power. Because no samples from the day 14 peak response were available, repertoires could be characterized only after the peak T cell response. Only six or seven AZD1222 recipients were SARS-CoV-2 seropositive at baseline, limiting conclusions about previously exposed vaccinees. Epitopes outside the regions mutated in the B.1.351 and B.1.1.7 variants were reportedly recognized by nearly half of the unique spike-specific TCRs.

The germline V gene (reference sequence) yields SEHNR for CDR1 and FQNEAQ for CDR2. Deletion took 1 base off V and 2 bases off J, with a span of 12 bases between the germline ends. The CDR3 covers 15 residues, taking in both the cysteine and the phenylalanine. Of all the DNA, just the CDR3 is kept, 45 bases in frame from base 1. The CDR3 regions of human TCRbeta chains were analyzed by immunosequencing. On the authors' methods: TCRs in the repertoires were compared against a reference library of SARS-CoV-2-specific TCRs that had been generated with the MIRA antigen-specificity platform. Breadth meant the fraction of unique TCRs that were SARS-CoV-2-associated, whereas depth meant the fraction of total T cells that were SARS-CoV-2-associated. Each spike-specific TCR was assigned to its reactive spike region and to a CD4 or CD8 class using the MIRA data. Log10-transformed breadth and depth values were compared by one-way ANOVA with Sidak's multiple comparisons tests. TCRdb re-hosts the immuneACCESS table, in-frame sequences only. Its copies lack some clones; in the studies checked, an unresolved V gene accounts for under half of them, and the cause for the rest is not known. The V and J calls and the clone size are those of that table, but D and trimming were determined from the DNA. The sample data list about 140,000 clones, and under 95% of these were observed just once. Of the sample, around 2.8% is held by the ten largest clones.

Regarding this clone: Its antigen has not been determined. No per-base quality is available; no much larger clone lies one base away.

Taken with the paper, the label for time point translates to: baseline before first vaccination. Samples from vaccinated people were obtained from the UK trials COV001 and COV002, which included a single-blind randomized controlled phase 2/3 trial of AZD1222 (ChAdOx1 nCoV-19) in healthy adults. For TCRbeta chain sequencing, PBMC samples were collected from trial participants at day 0 and at day 28 after the second dose. The sequence was collected from an adult in good health. Sequenced here: peripheral blood, sampled on day 0 of AZD1222 vaccination. The chain couples TRBV7-9 to TRBJ2-7; the D gene is possibly TRBD1, with 5 bases matching. The DNA reads as follows: TGTGCCAGCAGCTTAGTTCTGGACATTACCTACGAGCAGTACTTC. The encoded protein is CASSLVLDITYEQYF. With the portions outside the CDR3 filled from the reference TRBV7-9 and TRBJ2-7 genes, the complete variable region becomes DTGVSQNPRHKITKRGQNVTFRCDPISEHNRLYWYRQTLGQGPEFLTYFQNEAQLEKSRLLSDRFSAERPKGSFSTLEIQRTEQGDSAMYLCASSLVLDITYEQYFGPGTRLTVT.